This T cell receptor beta chain is from a study of cytomegalovirus exposure and HLA in healthy donors. The PCR employed 60 Vbeta primers together with 13 Jbeta primers. The assay was immunoSEQ multiplex PCR, and TCRdb's table has in-frame clones only and misses some. Its clone listing holds under 200,000 clones. Germline V CDR1 and CDR2: SGHKS, YYEKEE (reference sequence). This CDR3 has 12 residues. J gave up 9 bases and V 2 bases, and 5 bases lay outside the gene matches. The chain uses TRBV5-5 and TRBJ2-7; the match to TRBD1 covers 7 bases. The sample was PBMCs. This clonotype originated in a man under 40 in good health and CMV-seronegative. CDR3: CASSFARQGQYF. For the CDR3, the DNA is TGTGCCAGCAGCTTCGCGAGACAGGGGCAGTACTTC.